Detailed here is one T cell receptor beta chain. Measured with immunoSEQ multiplex PCR; TCRdb has only the in-frame clones, and not every one. The data hold 65,000 or so clones, with over 85% observed a single time. These data come from a study of blood T cell repertoires in COVID-19. CDR3 length equals 13 residues. CDR1 and CDR2 from the germline V gene are LNHDA and SQIVND (reference sequence). V shed 2 bases and J 3 bases; nucleotides not matched to a gene: 0. This TCR was recovered from a man aged 55 to 69 with acute or convalescent COVID-19. Sequencing was performed on peripheral blood. The chain links TRBV19 to TRBJ1-1, with 7 bases matching TRBD1. CDR3 DNA: TGTGCCAGTAGTATACAGGGGGACACTGAAGCTTTCTTT. This encodes CASSIQGDTEAFF.